These T cell receptor beta chains were read from a single sample in a study of shared clonotypes between healthy human individuals. TCRdb's copy holds only in-frame clones and misses some; the assay was immunoSEQ multiplex PCR. Among around 88,000 clones listed, under 80% were seen once. The sequenced sample was memory CD8+ T cells sorted from blood. Every receptor here comes from a young man in good health. CDR3s include the opening cysteine and the closing phenylalanine or tryptophan. The order of the fields is V gene, clone size, D gene, J gene, CDR3 protein, CDR3 DNA. The D gene is left open where the match is weak. Size is stated for part of the rows, as once, few or many counts, or as a class when the clone is expanded.

TRBV6-6	.	.	TRBJ1-5	CASSSPGWNQPQHF	TGTGCCAGCAGTTCTCCCGGGTGGAATCAGCCCCAGCATTTT
TRBV11-2	many	.	TRBJ1-1	CASSPQRNTEAFF	TGCGCCAGCAGCCCCCAACGGAACACTGAAGCTTTCTTT
TRBV20-1	many	.	TRBJ1-2	CSARENGYTF	TGCAGTGCGAGAGAGAACGGCTACACCTTC
TRBV7-3	.	.	TRBJ2-5	CASSPGGGGGETQYF	TGTGCCAGCAGCCCTGGGGGAGGGGGTGGAGAGACCCAGTACTTC
TRBV21-1	.	.	TRBJ2-3	CASSKGALSSTDTQYF	TGTGCCAGCAGTAAAGGGGCGCTCTCTAGCACAGATACGCAGTATTTT
TRBV15	.	TRBD2	TRBJ2-1	CATSGGDPGGPGEQFF	TGTGCCACCAGCGGGGGAGACCCGGGAGGGCCCGGTGAGCAGTTCTTC
TRBV2	.	.	TRBJ2-2	CASSALRGTGELFF	TGTGCCAGCAGTGCCCTAAGGGGGACCGGGGAGCTGTTTTTT
TRBV7-9	few	TRBD2	TRBJ2-1	CASSLAGGDDEQFF	TGTGCCAGCAGCTTAGCGGGAGGGGATGATGAGCAGTTCTTC
TRBV29-1	.	.	TRBJ2-1	CSVTQTDSNNEQFF	TGCAGCGTAACCCAGACAGACTCAAACAATGAGCAGTTCTTC
TRBV7-7	.	.	TRBJ2-3	CASSLQPADTQYF	TGTGCTAGCAGCTTACAGCCTGCGGATACGCAGTATTTT
TRBV27	.	TRBD1	TRBJ2-7	CASSFIQGREQYF	TGTGCCAGCAGTTTCATACAGGGGCGCGAGCAGTACTTC
TRBV6-1	.	.	TRBJ1-2	CAGASAYGYTF	TGTGCCGGCGCGTCCGCCTATGGCTACACCTTC
TRBV19	.	TRBD2	TRBJ2-5	CASSLGTSGSSAQYF	TGTGCCAGTAGCCTAGGGACTAGCGGGAGTAGTGCCCAGTACTTC
TRBV18	.	TRBD1	TRBJ2-1	CASSEGTGAYNEQFF	TGTGCCAGCTCGGAAGGGACAGGGGCCTACAATGAGCAGTTCTTC
TRBV5-1	many	TRBD2	TRBJ2-3	CASSKGLAGVWADTQYF	TGCGCCAGCAGCAAGGGACTAGCGGGAGTTTGGGCAGATACGCAGTATTTT
TRBV29-1	.	TRBD1	TRBJ2-7	CSVRDSSYEQYF	TGCAGCGTCCGGGACAGCTCCTACGAGCAGTACTTC
TRBV5-5	.	.	TRBJ2-5	CASSYSGTQETQYF	TGTGCCAGCAGCTATTCAGGGACCCAAGAGACCCAGTACTTC
TRBV4-1	.	.	TRBJ2-3	CASSSKHGVNTDTQYF	TGCGCCAGCAGCTCGAAGCACGGGGTAAACACAGATACGCAGTATTTT
TRBV14	.	TRBD2	TRBJ2-1	CASSLVRGIYNEQFF	TGTGCCAGCAGTCTAGTGCGGGGGATCTACAATGAGCAGTTCTTC
TRBV10-1	.	TRBD1	TRBJ2-3	CASSRTGGYDTQYF	TGCGCCAGCAGTCGCACAGGGGGATACGATACGCAGTATTTT
TRBV28	.	.	TRBJ1-2	CASRRKTWTARNYGYTF	TGTGCCAGCAGACGAAAGACTTGGACAGCGCGAAACTATGGCTACACCTTC
TRBV27	.	.	TRBJ2-1	CASSLSSTSYEQFF	TGTGCCAGCAGTTTATCCAGCACTAGTTATGAGCAGTTCTTC
TRBV29-1	few	.	TRBJ2-2	CSAYLWQSTGELFF	TGCAGCGCGTACCTATGGCAGTCCACCGGGGAGCTGTTTTTT
TRBV28	.	.	TRBJ2-1	CASRAGGIRNEQFF	TGTGCCAGCAGGGCGGGCGGGATTCGGAATGAGCAGTTCTTC
TRBV29-1	.	TRBD1	TRBJ2-3	CSVLTGTGISDTQYF	TGCAGCGTTTTAACCGGGACAGGCATCTCAGATACGCAGTATTTT
TRBV19	.	.	TRBJ2-2	CASNSVNTGELFF	TGTGCCAGTAATTCGGTGAACACCGGGGAGCTGTTTTTT
TRBV11-2	few	.	TRBJ2-4	CASSPQGTIQYF	TGTGCCAGCAGCCCACAGGGTACCATTCAGTACTTC
TRBV5-4	.	.	TRBJ2-6	CASTRQSRANVLTF	TGTGCCAGCACCAGACAAAGTCGGGCCAACGTCCTGACTTTC
TRBV5-4	.	.	TRBJ2-7	CASSSARDRNYEQYF	TGTGCCAGCAGCTCTGCCCGGGACCGCAACTACGAGCAGTACTTC
TRBV4-1	.	.	TRBJ1-2	CASSPSEGRHEYGYTF	TGCGCCAGCAGCCCTTCCGAGGGGAGACATGAGTATGGCTACACCTTC
TRBV5-6	.	.	TRBJ1-1	CASSFDRNTEAFF	TGTGCCAGCAGCTTTGACAGGAACACTGAAGCTTTCTTT
TRBV27	.	TRBD2	TRBJ2-1	CASSLSRLAANNEQFF	TGTGCCAGCAGTTTAAGCCGACTAGCGGCCAACAATGAGCAGTTCTTC
TRBV28	many	.	TRBJ2-7	CASSDHSYEQYF	TGTGCCAGCAGTGACCATAGCTACGAGCAGTACTTC
TRBV7-9	.	.	TRBJ2-7	CASSSIAWDTGYEQYF	TGTGCCAGCAGCTCGATCGCATGGGACACTGGTTACGAGCAGTACTTC
TRBV10-3	few	TRBD2	TRBJ2-7	CAISPNSGTYYEQYF	TGTGCCATCAGCCCGAATAGCGGGACCTACTACGAGCAGTACTTC
TRBV10-1	.	TRBD1	TRBJ1-4	CASSDTRGRFVGNEKLFF	TGCGCCAGCAGTGATACCAGGGGGCGATTTGTAGGTAATGAAAAACTGTTTTTT
TRBV10-3	.	.	TRBJ2-3	CAISDFGGETDTQYF	TGTGCCATCAGTGATTTTGGTGGCGAAACAGATACGCAGTATTTT
TRBV19	once	.	TRBJ2-3	CASSIWYTDTQYF	TGTGCCAGTAGTATATGGTACACAGATACGCAGTATTTT
TRBV4-3	.	TRBD2	TRBJ2-7	CASSQQAGGFYEQYF	TGCGCCAGCAGCCAACAAGCGGGAGGTTTTTACGAGCAGTACTTC
TRBV15	few	.	TRBJ2-7	CATSRDLSYEQYF	TGTGCCACCAGCAGGGACTTATCCTACGAGCAGTACTTC
TRBV27	.	.	TRBJ2-7	CASSFAGPEYEQYF	TGTGCCAGCAGTTTCGCGGGGCCCGAGTACGAGCAGTACTTC
TRBV9	.	.	TRBJ2-5	CASSVAGEQETQYF	TGTGCCAGCAGCGTAGCGGGGGAACAAGAGACCCAGTACTTC